This TCR beta chain was captured by sequencing in a study of CD8+ T cells in alopecia areata. Treatment noted: oral pan-JAK inhibitor, 5-10 mg twice daily. Findings of the study overall: Both scalp clonality and the expanded CD8+ clones among the top 100 showed a significant decrease with tofacitinib. There were also resident alphabeta T cells of normal skin sequenced in scalp samples.

As the sequencing template, cDNA was produced by extracting RNA and reverse transcribing it. Using immunoSEQ multiplex PCR, the repertoire was profiled, and TCRdb retains in-frame clones only, with some absent. The profile shows 85,000 to 95,000 clones, about 70% of them singletons. Details on this clone: Its matching antigen is unknown.

Trimming shortened V by 3 bases and J by 6 bases, and 9 bases separated the two germline ends. This CDR3 region has 11 residues. Per the germline V gene, CDR1 is DFQATT and CDR2 is SNEGSKA (reference sequence). The sequence came from a human donor with alopecia areata. The chain is built from TRBV20-1 and TRBJ2-7; D ambiguous. The sequenced sample was CD8+ T cells sorted from blood, obtained between weeks 43 and 45, from a patient treated with tofacitinib. The CDR3 DNA reads TGCAGTGCTAGGTATCCCCCCGAGCAGTACTTC. This codes for CSARYPPEQYF.